This passage covers 16 T cell receptor beta chains from one sample sequenced in a study of CD8 T cells in ankylosing spondylitis (dated by TCRdb to about 2017). Study-wide conclusions, independent of this receptor: Blood from ankylosing spondylitis patients appeared to be characterized by a TCR beta motif made up of several highly homologous amino acid variants.

The library came from 5' RACE. The sequencer listed for this sample is Illumina HiSeq 2500. Clones were called with MiXCR by TCRdb after fastp trimmed the public reads at Q25, and only in-frame beta chains were retained. Each record represents a unique CDR3 protein, reported with the most common genes and DNA among its rows. This sample is represented by a few hundred thousand distinct CDR3 sequences; under 20% of them were singletons. The ten largest account for 1% of the sample. Their recognized antigens are unknown. Material: blood, either unsorted or a sorted T cell fraction (not recorded which). These receptor sequences come from a male donor with ankylosing spondylitis.

This clonotype was counted between two and nine times. CDR3 DNA: TGTGCCAGCAGCGTAACAGGGAGCTCTGGAAACACCATATATTTT. Encoded protein: CASSVTGSSGNTIYF. This chain links TRBV9 with TRBJ1-3, with TRBD1 as a possible D gene (6 bases). The CDR3 runs to 15 residues. V was clipped by 1 base and J by 0 bases, with 8 bases between them. Germline CDR1 SGDLS, CDR2 YYNGEE.

The chain recombines TRBV12-3 or TRBV12-4 with TRBJ1-5, with D perhaps TRBD1 (5 bases). V was shortened by 2 bases and J by 7 bases, with 12 bases between the two germline ends. The CDR3 extends over 14 amino acids. Here the CDR3 DNA reads TGTGCCAGCAGTTTAACGGGACCAGGGCAGCCCCAGCATTTT. This sequence encodes CASSLTGPGQPQHF.

The chain joins TRBV30 to TRBJ2-2; D not certain. The germline V and J ends were trimmed by 0 bases and 6 bases, with 14 bases remaining between them. The CDR3 loop spans 15 amino acids. Germline CDR1 is GTSNPN and CDR2 is SVGIG (reference sequence). The CDR3 DNA follows: TGTGCCTGGAGTGTAAGGATCAGGTCTGCCGGGGAGCTGTTTTTT. This codes for CAWSVRIRSAGELFF.

This clonotype occurred a few times. The chain employs TRBV20-1 and TRBJ2-3; 13 nucleotides agree with TRBD2. Trimming cost V 3 bases and J 6 bases; bases outside gene matches: 6. Germline-derived CDR1 and CDR2 are DFQATT and SNEGSKA (reference sequence). This CDR3 contains 15 residues. CDR3 DNA sequence: TGCAGTGCTAGCCCGGGACTAGCGGGGAGGGATACGCAGTATTTT. Protein product: CSASPGLAGRDTQYF.

V is TRBV20-1 and J is TRBJ2-1; 9 bases align to TRBD2. Germline assignment: CDR1 DFQATT and CDR2 SNEGSKA (reference sequence). The CDR3 runs to 17 residues. J lost 0 bases, V lost 6 bases, and 12 bases had no gene match. For the CDR3, the DNA is TGCAGTGCCAGGGTAGGGGTAGCGGGAGCCTCCTACAATGAGCAGTTCTTC. Translating gives CSARVGVAGASYNEQFF.

This clonotype was found many times. CDR3 nucleotides: TGTGCCAGCAGTTTGAGCAGGGACACTGAAGCTTTCTTT. Residues: CASSLSRDTEAFF. The chain has TRBV5-5 and TRBJ1-1, with D tentatively TRBD1 (5 bases). The germline V gene encodes CDR1 SGHKS and CDR2 YYEKEE (reference sequence). The CDR3 totals 13 residues. With 5 bases removed from V and 3 bases from J, the gap between germline ends came to 11 bases.

The chain couples TRBV7-6 to TRBJ2-1; 8 nucleotides line up with TRBD2. Germline V lookup: CDR1 SGHVS, CDR2 FNYEAQ. The CDR3 spans 14 residues. V was clipped by 5 bases and J by 5 bases; unmatched bases: 5. The CDR3 region is CASSPVAGNNEQFF. Here the CDR3 DNA reads TGTGCCAGCAGCCCCGTAGCGGGAAACAATGAGCAGTTCTTC. Based on the CDR3 plus reference TRBV7-6 and TRBJ2-1, the full variable domain is GAGVSQSPRYKVTKRGQDVALRCDPISGHVSLYWYRQALGQGPEFLTYFNYEAQQDKSGLPNDRFSAERPEGSISTLTIQRTEQRDSAMYRCASSPVAGNNEQFFGPGTRLTVL.

This clonotype was detected many times. This chain connects TRBV5-1 to TRBJ2-1; TRBD2 matches 10 bases. The germline CDR1 and CDR2 sequences are SGHRS and YFSETQ. This CDR3 is 13 amino acids long. The ends lost 4 bases at V and 7 bases at J; junction bases unmatched: 2. The CDR3 DNA follows: TGCGCCAGCAGCGAGGGACTAGCGAATGAGCAGTTCTTC. Its protein product is CASSEGLANEQFF. Based on the CDR3 plus reference TRBV5-1 and TRBJ2-1, the full variable domain is KAGVTQTPRYLIKTRGQQVTLSCSPISGHRSVSWYQQTPGQGLQFLFEYFSETQRNKGNFPGRFSGRQFSNSRSEMNVSTLELGDSALYLCASSEGLANEQFFGPGTRLTVL.

DNA of the CDR3: TGCGCCAGCAGCTTACGACAGGCTGAAAAACTGTTTTTT. Its translation: CASSLRQAEKLFF. V usage is TRBV4-1 and J usage is TRBJ1-4; a possible D gene is TRBD1 (6 bases). Germline CDR1 and CDR2: MGHRA and YSYEKL. With 5 bases removed from V and 7 bases from J, the gap between germline ends came to 11 bases. The CDR3 is 13 amino acids.

This clonotype was seen a handful of times. The chain recombines TRBV4-1 with TRBJ2-7; no definite D call. Germline CDR1 and CDR2: MGHRA and YSYEKL. The CDR3 contains 13 residues. Trimming took 3 bases from V and 4 from J, leaving 10 bases between them. CDR3 sequence reads: CASSHLSGYEQYF. CDR3 coding DNA: TGCGCCAGCAGCCACCTTTCGGGTTACGAGCAGTACTTC.

The genes are TRBV25-1 and TRBJ2-1, with 14 bases fitting TRBD2. Trimming took 2 bases from V and 8 from J; bases not matched to a gene: 5. The CDR3 runs 16 residues. In germline, CDR1 is MGHDK, CDR2 SYGVNS. This chain's CDR3 is CASSEGTSGGRDEQFF. DNA for the CDR3: TGTGCCAGCAGTGAAGGGACTAGCGGGGGTAGAGATGAGCAGTTCTTC.

The CDR3 loop is CASSHSTDYGYTF. Written as DNA, the CDR3 is TGCGCCAGCAGCCATTCCACAGACTATGGCTACACCTTC. V usage is TRBV4-3 and J usage is TRBJ1-2; D ambiguous. Deletions cut 3 bases from V and 3 bases from J, with 8 bases between. Per germline, CDR1 LGHNA and CDR2 YSLEER. The CDR3 has 13 amino acids.

This chain joins TRBV7-8 and TRBJ2-1; no clear D. Germline loops: CDR1 SGHVS, CDR2 FQNEAQ. This CDR3 is 13 amino acids long. V was pared by 0 bases and J by 5 bases, with 5 bases between. Written as DNA, the CDR3 is TGTGCCAGCAGCTTAGCGGAACACAATGAGCAGTTCTTC. Residues: CASSLAEHNEQFF.

The chain employs TRBV4-1 and TRBJ2-5; possibly TRBD1 for D (6 bases). V dropped 0 bases and J dropped 5 bases, with 16 bases sitting between them. The germline CDR1 and CDR2 sequences are MGHRA and YSYEKL. The CDR3 consists of 16 residues. DNA for the CDR3: TGCGCCAGCAGCCAAGATCGTAACAGGGTGGGCGAGACCCAGTACTTC. Translation gives CASSQDRNRVGETQYF.

The chain combines TRBV7-8 with TRBJ2-3; unclear D gene. Trimming stripped 5 bases from V and 6 bases from J, with 12 bases between. Germline values: CDR1 SGHVS, CDR2 FQNEAQ. The CDR3 spans 13 residues. The DNA for the CDR3 is TGTGCCAGCAGCCCAGACAAATCTGATACGCAGTATTTT. As protein: CASSPDKSDTQYF.

This clonotype was found a few times. The DNA for the CDR3 is TGCAGTGCTAGAGGAGCGACAGGGGACGAGCAGTACTTC. Residues: CSARGATGDEQYF. This chain links TRBV20-1 with TRBJ2-7; 8 bases line up with TRBD1. V was pared by 1 base and J by 5 bases, with 4 bases of the junction left unmatched. Germline lookup yields CDR1 DFQATT and CDR2 SNEGSKA (reference sequence). The CDR3 has 13 amino acids.